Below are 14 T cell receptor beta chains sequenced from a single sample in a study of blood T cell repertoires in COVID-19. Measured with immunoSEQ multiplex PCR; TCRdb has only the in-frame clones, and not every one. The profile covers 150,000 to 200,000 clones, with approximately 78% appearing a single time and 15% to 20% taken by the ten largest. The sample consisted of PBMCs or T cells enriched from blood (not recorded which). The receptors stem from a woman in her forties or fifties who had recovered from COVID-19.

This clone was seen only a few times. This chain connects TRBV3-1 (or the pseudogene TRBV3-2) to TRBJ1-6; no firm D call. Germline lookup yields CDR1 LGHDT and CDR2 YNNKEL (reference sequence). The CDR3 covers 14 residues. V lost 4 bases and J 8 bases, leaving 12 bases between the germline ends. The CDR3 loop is CASSPTSEDSPLHF. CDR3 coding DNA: TGTGCCAGCAGCCCAACCTCCGAGGATTCACCCCTCCACTTT.

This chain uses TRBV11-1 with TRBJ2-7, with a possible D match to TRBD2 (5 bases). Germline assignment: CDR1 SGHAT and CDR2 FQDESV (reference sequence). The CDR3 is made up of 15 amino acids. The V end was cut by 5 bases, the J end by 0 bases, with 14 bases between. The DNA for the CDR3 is TGTGCCAGCAGCCCGAAATCGGGGAGCTCCTACGAGCAGTACTTC. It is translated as CASSPKSGSSYEQYF.

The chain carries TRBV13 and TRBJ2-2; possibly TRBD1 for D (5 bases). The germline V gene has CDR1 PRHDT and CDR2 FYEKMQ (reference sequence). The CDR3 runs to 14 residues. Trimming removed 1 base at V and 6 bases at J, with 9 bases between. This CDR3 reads CASSLAQGAGELFF. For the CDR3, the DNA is TGTGCCAGCAGCTTAGCCCAAGGGGCCGGGGAGCTGTTTTTT.

CDR3 coding DNA: TGCGCCAGCAGCCTGGGACAGACTCAACCCACAGATACGCAGTATTTT. Translated, it gives CASSLGQTQPTDTQYF. The rearrangement links TRBV5-1 to TRBJ2-3; 7 positions agree with TRBD1. The CDR3 has 16 amino acids. The V segment lost 4 bases and the J segment 2 bases; nucleotides outside the gene matches: 10. CDR1 is SGHRS, CDR2 YFSETQ, per germline.

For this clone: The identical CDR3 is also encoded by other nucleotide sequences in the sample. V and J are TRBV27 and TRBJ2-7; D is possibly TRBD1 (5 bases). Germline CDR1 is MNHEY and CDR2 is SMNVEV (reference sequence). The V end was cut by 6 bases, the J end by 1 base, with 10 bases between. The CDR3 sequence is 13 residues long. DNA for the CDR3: TGTGCCAGCAGCCGAACAGGTTCCTACGAGCAGTACTTC. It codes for CASSRTGSYEQYF.

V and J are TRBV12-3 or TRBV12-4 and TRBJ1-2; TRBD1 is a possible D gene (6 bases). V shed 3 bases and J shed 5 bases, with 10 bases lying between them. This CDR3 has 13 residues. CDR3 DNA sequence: TGTGCCAGCAGTTTTGGCAGGGGATATGGCTACACCTTC. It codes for CASSFGRGYGYTF.

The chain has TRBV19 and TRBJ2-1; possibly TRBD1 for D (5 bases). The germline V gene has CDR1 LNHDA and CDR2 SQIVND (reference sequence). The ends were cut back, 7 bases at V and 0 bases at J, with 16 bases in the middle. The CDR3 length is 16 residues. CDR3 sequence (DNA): TGTGCCAGTACACCCGCAAGGGGCCGCTCCTACAATGAGCAGTTCTTC. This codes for CASTPARGRSYNEQFF.

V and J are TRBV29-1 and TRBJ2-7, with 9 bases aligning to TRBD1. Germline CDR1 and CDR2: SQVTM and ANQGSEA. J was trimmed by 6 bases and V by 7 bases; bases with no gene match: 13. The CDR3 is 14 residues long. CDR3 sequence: CSGTTGTGSVEQYF. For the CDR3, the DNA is TGCAGCGGGACGACCGGGACAGGGTCCGTCGAGCAGTACTTC.

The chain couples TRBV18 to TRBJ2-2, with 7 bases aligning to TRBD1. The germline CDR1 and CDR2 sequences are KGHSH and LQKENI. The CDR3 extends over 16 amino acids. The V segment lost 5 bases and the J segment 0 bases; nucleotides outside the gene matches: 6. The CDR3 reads CASSVQGSANTGELFF. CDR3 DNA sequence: TGTGCCAGCTCAGTACAGGGGTCCGCGAACACCGGGGAGCTGTTTTTT.

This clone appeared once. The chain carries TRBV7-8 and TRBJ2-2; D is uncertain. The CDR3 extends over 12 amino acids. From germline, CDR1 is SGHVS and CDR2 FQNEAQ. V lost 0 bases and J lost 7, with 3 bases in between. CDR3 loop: CASSLASGELFF. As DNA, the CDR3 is TGTGCCAGCAGCTTAGCTAGCGGGGAGCTGTTTTTT.

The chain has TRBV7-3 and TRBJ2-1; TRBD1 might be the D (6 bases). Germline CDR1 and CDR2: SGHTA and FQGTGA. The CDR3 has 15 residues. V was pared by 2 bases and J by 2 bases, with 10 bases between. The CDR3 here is CASSLDPGAYNEQFF. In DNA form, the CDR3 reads TGTGCCAGCAGCTTAGATCCAGGGGCCTACAATGAGCAGTTCTTC.

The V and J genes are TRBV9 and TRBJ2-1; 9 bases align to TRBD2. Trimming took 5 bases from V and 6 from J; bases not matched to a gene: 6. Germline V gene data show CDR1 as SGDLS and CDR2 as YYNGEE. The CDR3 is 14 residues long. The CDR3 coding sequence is TGTGCCAGCAGTCCCGGGACTAGCAGCAATGAGCAGTTCTTC. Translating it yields CASSPGTSSNEQFF.

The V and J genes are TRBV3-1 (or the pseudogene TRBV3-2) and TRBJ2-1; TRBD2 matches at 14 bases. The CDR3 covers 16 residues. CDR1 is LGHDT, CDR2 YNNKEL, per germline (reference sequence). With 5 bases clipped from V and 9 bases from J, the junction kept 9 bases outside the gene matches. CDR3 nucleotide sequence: TGTGCCAGCAGCTTGGGGACTAGCGGGAGAATCGGTGAGCAGTTCTTC. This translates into CASSLGTSGRIGEQFF.

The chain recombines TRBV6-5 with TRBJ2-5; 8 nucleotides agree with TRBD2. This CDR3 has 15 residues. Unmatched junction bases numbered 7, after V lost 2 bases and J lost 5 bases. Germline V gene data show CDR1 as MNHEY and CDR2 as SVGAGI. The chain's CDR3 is CASSYHVRGRETQYF. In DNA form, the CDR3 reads TGTGCCAGCAGTTACCATGTACGCGGGAGGGAGACCCAGTACTTC.